Each of the 10 T cell receptor beta chains below was sequenced from the same sample in a study of blood T cell repertoires in COVID-19. Assay: immunoSEQ multiplex PCR; the TCRdb copy retains only in-frame clones and omits some. The repertoire holds 45,000 to 60,000 clones, with more than 85% as singletons. The specimen sequenced was peripheral blood. The receptors come from a man aged 45-65 years with acute or convalescent COVID-19.

The chain has TRBV5-1 and TRBJ2-6; TRBD1 matches 8 bases. Germline CDR1 reads SGHRS; CDR2 reads YFSETQ. This CDR3 comprises 19 residues. V shed 4 bases, J shed 0 bases, and the junction held 12 bases outside the gene matches. Here the CDR3 reads CASSRVPGQGASGANVLTF. CDR3 in DNA: TGCGCCAGCAGCCGCGTACCTGGACAGGGCGCCTCTGGGGCCAACGTCCTGACTTTC.

This sequence joins TRBV10-2 and TRBJ1-5; D perhaps matches TRBD1 (5 bases). This CDR3 is built from 14 residues. V was pared by 3 bases and J by 3 bases, with 9 bases between. The germline V gene encodes CDR1 WSHSY and CDR2 SAAADI. The CDR3 nucleotides are TGCGCCAGCAGTGAATCAGGGTCCAATCAGCCCCAGCATTTT. Its translation: CASSESGSNQPQHF.

The chain carries TRBV12-3 or TRBV12-4 and TRBJ1-2; D is perhaps TRBD1 (5 bases). V gave up 1 base and J gave up 2 bases, with 5 bases separating them. The length of the CDR3 is 13 residues. The CDR3 loop reads CASSLDRNYGYTF. As DNA, the CDR3 is TGTGCCAGCAGTTTAGACAGGAACTATGGCTACACCTTC.

The gene calls are TRBV2 and TRBJ1-3; D gene unclear. The CDR3 spans 13 residues. The V gene's germline CDR1 is SNHLY and CDR2 FYNNEI. Trimming pared 6 bases from V and 0 bases from J, leaving 6 bases between. This CDR3 is CASRFYSGNTIYF. CDR3 bases: TGTGCCAGCAGGTTTTACTCTGGAAACACCATATATTTT.

V is TRBV5-4 and J is TRBJ2-3, with 7 bases lining up with TRBD2. V shed 9 bases and J 1 base; nucleotides not matched to a gene: 11. Germline values: CDR1 SGHNT, CDR2 YYREEE (reference sequence). The CDR3 spans 15 residues. The CDR3 DNA follows: TGTGCCACCGAAGACGGAGCGGGACGCACAGATACGCAGTATTTT. This codes for CATEDGAGRTDTQYF.

The CDR3 is CAISEGQDSNQPQHF. The CDR3 DNA reads as TGTGCCATCAGTGAGGGGCAGGATAGCAATCAGCCCCAGCATTTT. V and J are TRBV10-3 and TRBJ1-5; D uncertain. This CDR3 has 15 amino acids. Trimming cost V 2 bases and J 0 bases, with 8 bases left between them. Germline V lookup: CDR1 ENHRY, CDR2 SYGVKD.

The chain employs TRBV5-8 and TRBJ2-7; D call uncertain. Looked up from germline, CDR1 is SGHTS and CDR2 is YDEGEE. The CDR3 contains 14 residues. Between the trimmed V and J ends, which lost 3 bases and 6 bases, there was a span of 16 bases. Here the CDR3 DNA reads TGTGCCAGCAGCTATTCCCGAGTTAGAGGCGAGCAGTACTTC. It translates to CASSYSRVRGEQYF.

The chain recombines TRBV27 with TRBJ2-7; a weak D match, TRBD1 (5 bases). V gave up 3 bases and J gave up 5 bases, with 8 bases separating them. The germline V gene has CDR1 MNHEY and CDR2 SMNVEV (reference sequence). This CDR3 contains 12 residues. CDR3 amino acids: CASSLVGDEQYF. In DNA form, the CDR3 reads TGTGCCAGCAGTTTGGTAGGGGACGAGCAGTACTTC.

There are a few counts of this clone. This rearrangement joins TRBV5-8 to TRBJ1-2, with D perhaps matching TRBD1 (6 bases). The CDR3 has 16 amino acids. The V gene's germline CDR1 is SGHTS and CDR2 YDEGEE. Trimming stripped 2 bases from V and 2 bases from J, with 16 bases between. The CDR3 DNA is TGTGCCAGCAGCTTAGGCAGGGGTGATAGGAACTATGGCTACACCTTC. It specifies CASSLGRGDRNYGYTF.

This rearrangement joins TRBV11-3 to TRBJ1-3; possible D gene TRBD1, 6 bases. The CDR3 length is 16 residues. V gave up 2 bases and J gave up 4 bases, with 15 bases separating them. Germline loops: CDR1 SGHNT, CDR2 YENEEA. The CDR3 DNA is TGTGCCAGCAGCTTATCTCAGGGGAGCCGCGGAAACACCATATATTTT. It specifies CASSLSQGSRGNTIYF.